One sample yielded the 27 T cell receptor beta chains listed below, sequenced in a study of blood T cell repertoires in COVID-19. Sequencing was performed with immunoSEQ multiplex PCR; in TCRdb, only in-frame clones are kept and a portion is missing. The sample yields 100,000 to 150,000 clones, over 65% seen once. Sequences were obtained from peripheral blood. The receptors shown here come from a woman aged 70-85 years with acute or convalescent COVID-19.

In DNA, the CDR3 is TGTGCCACCAGCAGATCGCCCAGGGACTCCATATATTTT. Translated, it gives CATSRSPRDSIYF. The rearrangement links TRBV15 to TRBJ1-3; a weak D match, TRBD1 (5 bases). This CDR3 is 13 amino acids long. Per the germline V gene, CDR1 is LNHNV and CDR2 is YYDKDF (reference sequence). The ends were cut back, 2 bases at V and 11 bases at J, with 13 bases in the middle. The full variable domain, its missing parts supplied by reference TRBV15 and TRBJ1-3, is DAMVIQNPRYQVTQFGKPVTLSCSQTLNHNVMYWYQQKSSQAPKLLFHYYDKDFNNEADTPDNFQSRRPNTSFCFLDIRSPGLGDTAMYLCATSRSPRDSIYFGEGSWLTVV.

The CDR3 DNA reads TGTGCCAGCAGTCTAGCGGGCGGCCACGAGCAGTACGTC. This codes for CASSLAGGHEQYV. The chain is built from TRBV7-9 and TRBJ2-7, with 8 bases that match TRBD2. The CDR3 totals 13 residues. The trim removed 6 bases at V and 5 bases at J, leaving 6 bases unmatched. Germline V gives CDR1 SEHNR, CDR2 FQNEAQ (reference sequence).

CDR3 in DNA: TGTGCCAGTAGGACCTCAGGGGGCCCCAATCAGCCCCAGCATTTT. Translating it yields CASRTSGGPNQPQHF. This chain connects TRBV19 to TRBJ1-5; TRBD1 agrees at 8 bases. This CDR3 has 15 amino acids. V dropped 6 bases and J dropped 3; count of bases not matched to a gene: 7. In germline, CDR1 is LNHDA, CDR2 SQIVND (reference sequence).

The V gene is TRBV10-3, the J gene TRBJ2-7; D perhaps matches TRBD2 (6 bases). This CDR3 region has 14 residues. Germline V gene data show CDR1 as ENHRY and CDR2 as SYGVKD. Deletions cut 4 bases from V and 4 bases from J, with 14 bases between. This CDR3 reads CAISAGTGRYEQYV. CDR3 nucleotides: TGTGCCATCAGTGCGGGCACCGGGAGATACGAGCAGTACGTC.

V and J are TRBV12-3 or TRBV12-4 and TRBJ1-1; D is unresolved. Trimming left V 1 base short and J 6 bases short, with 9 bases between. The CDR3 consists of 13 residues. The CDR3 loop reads CASSLEWEAEAFF. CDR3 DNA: TGTGCCAGCAGTTTAGAGTGGGAGGCTGAAGCTTTCTTT.

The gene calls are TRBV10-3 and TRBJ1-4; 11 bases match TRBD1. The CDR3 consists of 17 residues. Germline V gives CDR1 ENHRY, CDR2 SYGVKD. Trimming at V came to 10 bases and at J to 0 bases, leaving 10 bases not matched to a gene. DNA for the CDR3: TGTGCCACCTCCGGGACAGGGGGACCTGCAACTAATGAAAAACTGTTTTTT. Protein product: CATSGTGGPATNEKLFF.

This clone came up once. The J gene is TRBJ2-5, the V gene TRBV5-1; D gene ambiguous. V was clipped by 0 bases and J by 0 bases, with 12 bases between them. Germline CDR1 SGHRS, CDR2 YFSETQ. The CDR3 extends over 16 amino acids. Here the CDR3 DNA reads TGCGCCAGCAGCTTGGCCTCCCAGGCCTACCAAGAGACCCAGTACTTC. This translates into CASSLASQAYQETQYF.

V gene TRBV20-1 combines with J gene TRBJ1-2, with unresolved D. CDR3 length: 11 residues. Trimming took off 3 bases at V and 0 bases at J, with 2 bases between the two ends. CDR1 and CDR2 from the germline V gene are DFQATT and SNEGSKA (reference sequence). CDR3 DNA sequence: TGCAGTGCTAGCGCTAACTATGGCTACACCTTC. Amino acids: CSASANYGYTF.

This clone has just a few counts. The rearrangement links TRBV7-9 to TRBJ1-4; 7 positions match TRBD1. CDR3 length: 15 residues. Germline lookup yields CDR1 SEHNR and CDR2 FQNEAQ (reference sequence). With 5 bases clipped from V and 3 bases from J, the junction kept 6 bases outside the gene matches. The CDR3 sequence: CASSLTGTANEKLFF. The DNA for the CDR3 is TGTGCCAGCAGCCTCACCGGGACAGCTAATGAAAAACTGTTTTTT.

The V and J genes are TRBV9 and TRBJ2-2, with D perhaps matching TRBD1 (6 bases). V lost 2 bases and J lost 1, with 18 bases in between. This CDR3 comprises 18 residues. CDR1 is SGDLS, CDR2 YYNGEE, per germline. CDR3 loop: CASSVTPTGTRNTGELFF. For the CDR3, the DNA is TGTGCCAGCAGCGTCACTCCTACCGGGACACGGAACACCGGGGAGCTGTTTTTT. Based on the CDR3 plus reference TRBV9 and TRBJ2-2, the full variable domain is DSGVTQTPKHLITATGQRVTLRCSPRSGDLSVYWYQQSLDQGLQFLIQYYNGEERAKGNILERFSAQQFPDLHSELNLSSLELGDSALYFCASSVTPTGTRNTGELFFGEGSRLTVL.

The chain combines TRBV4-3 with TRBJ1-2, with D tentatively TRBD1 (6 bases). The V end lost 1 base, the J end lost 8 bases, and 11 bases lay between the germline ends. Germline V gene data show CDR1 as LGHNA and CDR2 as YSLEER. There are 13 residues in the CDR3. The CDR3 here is CASSQGRTEGYTF. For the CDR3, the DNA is TGCGCCAGCAGCCAAGGCCGGACAGAAGGCTACACCTTC.

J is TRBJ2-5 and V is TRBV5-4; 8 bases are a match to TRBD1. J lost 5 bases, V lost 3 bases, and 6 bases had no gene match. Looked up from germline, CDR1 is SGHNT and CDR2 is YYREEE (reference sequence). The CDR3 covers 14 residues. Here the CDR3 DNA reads TGTGCCAGCAGCTCCCACAGGGGGGCGGAGACCCAGTACTTC. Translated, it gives CASSSHRGAETQYF.

CDR3 loop: CASSADTSTDTQYF. The CDR3 DNA reads TGTGCCAGCAGCGCGGACACTAGCACAGATACGCAGTATTTT. The chain combines TRBV9 with TRBJ2-3; possibly TRBD1 for D (5 bases). The CDR3 has 14 amino acids. The germline V gene encodes CDR1 SGDLS and CDR2 YYNGEE. Trimming removed 3 bases at V and 0 bases at J, with 8 bases between.

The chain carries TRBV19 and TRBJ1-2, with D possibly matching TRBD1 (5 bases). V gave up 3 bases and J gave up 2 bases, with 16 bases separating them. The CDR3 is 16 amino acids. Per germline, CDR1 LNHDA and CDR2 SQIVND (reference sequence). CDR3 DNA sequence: TGTGCCAGTAGTATCCTAGGGGTACAGCGCAACTATGGCTACACCTTC. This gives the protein CASSILGVQRNYGYTF.

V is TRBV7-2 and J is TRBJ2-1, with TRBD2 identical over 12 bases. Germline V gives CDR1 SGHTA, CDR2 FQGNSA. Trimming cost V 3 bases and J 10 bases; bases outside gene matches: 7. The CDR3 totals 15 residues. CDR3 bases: TGTGCCAGCAGCTTTCCCGGACTAGCGGGATGGGAGCAGTTCTTC. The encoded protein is CASSFPGLAGWEQFF.

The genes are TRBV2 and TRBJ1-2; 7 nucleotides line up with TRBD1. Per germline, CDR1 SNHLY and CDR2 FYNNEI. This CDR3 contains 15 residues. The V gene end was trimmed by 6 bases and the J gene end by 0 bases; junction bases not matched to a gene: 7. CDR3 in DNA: TGTGCCAGCAGGCCTGGACAGGCCACTAACTATGGCTACACCTTC. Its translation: CASRPGQATNYGYTF.

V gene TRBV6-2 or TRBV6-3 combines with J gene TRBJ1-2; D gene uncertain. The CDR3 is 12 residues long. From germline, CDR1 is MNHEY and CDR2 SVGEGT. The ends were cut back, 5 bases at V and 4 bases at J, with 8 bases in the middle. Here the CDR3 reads CASSDRGYGYTF. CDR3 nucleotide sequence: TGTGCCAGCAGTGACCGAGGCTATGGCTACACCTTC.

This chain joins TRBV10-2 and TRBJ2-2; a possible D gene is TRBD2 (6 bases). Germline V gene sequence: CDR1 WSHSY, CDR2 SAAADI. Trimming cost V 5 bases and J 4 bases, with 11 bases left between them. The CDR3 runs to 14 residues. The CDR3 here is CASSRQGGTGELFF. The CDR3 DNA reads TGCGCCAGCAGTCGTCAGGGAGGCACCGGGGAGCTGTTTTTT.

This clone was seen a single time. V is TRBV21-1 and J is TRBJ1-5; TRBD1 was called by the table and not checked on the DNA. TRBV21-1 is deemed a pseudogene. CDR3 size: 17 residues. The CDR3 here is CASSKPRDTHSNQPQHF. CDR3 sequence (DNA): TGTGCCAGCAGCAAACCCCGCGACACGCATAGCAATCAGCCCCAGCATTTT.

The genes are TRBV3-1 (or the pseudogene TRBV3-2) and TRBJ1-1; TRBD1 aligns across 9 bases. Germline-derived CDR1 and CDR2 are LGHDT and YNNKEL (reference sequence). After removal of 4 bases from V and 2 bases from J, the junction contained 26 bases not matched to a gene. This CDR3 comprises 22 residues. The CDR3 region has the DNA TGTGCCAGCAGCCCTCGACAGGGGGTATTTTTAGTATCAAGCAGCCTTAACACTGAAGCTTTCTTT. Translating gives CASSPRQGVFLVSSSLNTEAFF.

The CDR3 protein is CSASRETEAFF. The DNA for the CDR3 is TGCAGTGCTAGCCGGGAAACTGAAGCTTTCTTT. The chain uses TRBV20-1 and TRBJ1-1; D not resolved. The CDR3 covers 11 residues. CDR1 is DFQATT, CDR2 SNEGSKA, per germline (reference sequence). Trimming shortened V by 3 bases and J by 5 bases, and 7 bases separated the two germline ends.

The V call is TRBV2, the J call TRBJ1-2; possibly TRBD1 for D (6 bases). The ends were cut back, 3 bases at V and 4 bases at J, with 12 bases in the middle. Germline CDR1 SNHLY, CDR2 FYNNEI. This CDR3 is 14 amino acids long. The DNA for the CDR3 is TGTGCCAGCAGTGATCCAGGACAGAGCTATGGCTACACCTTC. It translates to CASSDPGQSYGYTF.

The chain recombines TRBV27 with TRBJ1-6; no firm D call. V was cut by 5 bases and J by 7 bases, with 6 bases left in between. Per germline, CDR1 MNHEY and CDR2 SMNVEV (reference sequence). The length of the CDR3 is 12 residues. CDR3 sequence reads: CASSLANSPLHF. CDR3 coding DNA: TGTGCCAGCAGTCTTGCGAATTCACCCCTCCACTTT.

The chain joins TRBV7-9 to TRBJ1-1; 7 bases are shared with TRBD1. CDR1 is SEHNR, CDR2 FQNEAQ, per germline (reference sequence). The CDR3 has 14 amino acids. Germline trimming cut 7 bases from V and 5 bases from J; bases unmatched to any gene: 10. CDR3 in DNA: TGTGCCAGCACCTCTCAGGGGGGTGGGACTGAAGCTTTCTTT. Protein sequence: CASTSQGGGTEAFF.

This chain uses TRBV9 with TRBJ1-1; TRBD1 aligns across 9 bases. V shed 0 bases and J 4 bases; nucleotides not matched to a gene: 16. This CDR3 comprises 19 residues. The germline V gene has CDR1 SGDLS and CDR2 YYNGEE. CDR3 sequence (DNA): TGTGCCAGCAGCGTAGGATTACCCCGAGCCGGGACAGGGTTCACTGAAGCTTTCTTT. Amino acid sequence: CASSVGLPRAGTGFTEAFF.

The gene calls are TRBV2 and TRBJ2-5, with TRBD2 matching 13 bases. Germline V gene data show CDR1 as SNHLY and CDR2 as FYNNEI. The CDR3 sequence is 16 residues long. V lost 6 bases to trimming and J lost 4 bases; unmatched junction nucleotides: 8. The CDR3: CASRVTSGGAGETQYF. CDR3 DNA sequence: TGTGCCAGCAGGGTTACTAGCGGGGGGGCCGGAGAGACCCAGTACTTC. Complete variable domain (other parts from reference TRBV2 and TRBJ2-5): EPEVTQTPSHQVTQMGQEVILRCVPISNHLYFYWYRQILGQKVEFLVSFYNNEISEKSEIFDDQFSVERPDGSNFTLKIRSTKLEDSAMYFCASRVTSGGAGETQYFGPGTRLLVL.

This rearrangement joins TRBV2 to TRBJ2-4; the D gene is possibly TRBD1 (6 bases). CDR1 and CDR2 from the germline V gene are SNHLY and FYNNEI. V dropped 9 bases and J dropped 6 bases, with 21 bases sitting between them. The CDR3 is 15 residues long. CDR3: CASNPGERQGNIQYF. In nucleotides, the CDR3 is TGTGCCAGTAACCCAGGGGAGCGGCAAGGAAACATTCAGTACTTC.